This TCR beta chain is drawn from a study of shared clonotypes between healthy human individuals. Study-level points and caveats: Generation of non-shared clonotypes was less probable than generation of clonotypes shared by all four donors.

As to this clone: Its antigen is as yet unknown.

This CDR3 has 14 amino acids. V lost 6 bases, J lost 6 bases, and 5 bases stayed unmatched. Germline-derived CDR1 and CDR2 are LNHDA and SQIVND (reference sequence). Deep-level assay runs were performed. Libraries were prepared by immunoSEQ multiplex PCR; TCRdb keeps only in-frame clonotypes and omits some of them. The data contain about 680,000 clones, 74% of them singletons. The chain is built from TRBV19 and TRBJ2-1; 10 bases align to TRBD1. Specimen: memory CD4+ T cells sorted from blood. The subset here: CD45RA-negative fraction. The origin of this receptor is a woman aged 25 to 39 in good health. The CDR3 region is CASRDRGAINEQFF. CDR3 bases: TGTGCCAGTAGGGACAGGGGGGCGATCAATGAGCAGTTCTTC. Looking up the rest from reference TRBV19 and TRBJ2-1 gives the full variable domain: DGGITQSPKYLFRKEGQNVTLSCEQNLNHDAMYWYRQDPGQGLRLIYYSQIVNDFQKGDIAEGYSVSREKKESFPLTVTSAQKNPTAFYLCASRDRGAINEQFFGPGTRLTVL.